A single sample gave rise to the 12 T cell receptor beta chains below, sequenced in a study of T-cell reconstitution after alpha-beta-depleted transplantation in children. Preparation of the TCRbeta library was carried out with unique molecular identifiers. TCRdb re-called the PCR reads through MiXCR, storing one row per CDR3 protein. The table shows under 300,000 distinct CDR3 sequences, with 9.5% to 13% occurring only once. Source: peripheral blood, taken 180 days after TCRalphabeta/CD19-depleted stem cell transplant. The receptors were sampled from a male patient aged 2 to 10 who had a stem cell transplant for chronic granulomatous disease, so the T cells may come from the graft donor.

A remark on this clonotype: Given a much more abundant clone one base away, this may be a read error. The rearrangement joins TRBV20-1 to TRBJ2-7, with D tentatively TRBD1 or TRBD2 (7 bases each). The J call may be in error: the DNA end matches TRBJ2-1 better. Germline V CDR1 and CDR2: DFQATT, SNEGSKA (reference sequence). CDR3 length: 13 residues. CDR3 bases: TGCAGTGCTAGAATGGGGGGAGGGGGCGAGCAGTTCTTC. As protein: CSARMGGGGEQFF.

This clonotype was observed at least ten times. The chain has TRBV4-2 and TRBJ2-3; TRBD2 matches at 8 bases. V trimming: 2 bases; J trimming: 3 bases; junction bases outside the gene matches: 10. Per germline, CDR1 LGHNA and CDR2 YNFKEQ. The length of the CDR3 is 17 residues. CDR3 coding DNA: TGTGCCAGCAGCCAAAACCAAGGGCGGGGGGTTACAGATACGCAGTATTTT. Its protein is CASSQNQGRGVTDTQYF.

The rearrangement joins TRBV18 to TRBJ2-7; 9 positions match TRBD1. The CDR3 runs 15 residues. Trimming cost V 3 bases and J 7 bases; bases outside gene matches: 10. Germline lookup yields CDR1 KGHSH and CDR2 LQKENI. CDR3 coding DNA: TGTGCCAGCTCACCTCTGGGACAGGGATTTGTGGAGCAGTACTTC. This translates into CASSPLGQGFVEQYF.

The V call is TRBV18, the J call TRBJ2-3; 7 bases are a match to TRBD2. Trimming cost V 5 bases and J 7 bases; bases outside gene matches: 12. Germline assignment: CDR1 KGHSH and CDR2 LQKENI. This CDR3 contains 15 residues. CDR3: CASSATSPYGNTQYF. The CDR3 nucleotides are TGTGCCAGCTCAGCGACTAGCCCCTACGGAAATACGCAGTATTTT.

The table lists this clonotype with many counts. V gene TRBV5-1 combines with J gene TRBJ2-3; TRBD2 matches at 13 bases. The CDR3 spans 18 residues. Per the germline V gene, CDR1 is SGHRS and CDR2 is YFSETQ. Losses at the gene ends were 0 bases for V and 4 bases for J; bases not matched to a gene: 8. CDR3 DNA sequence: TGCGCCAGCAGCTTGGCCTGGACTAGCGGGAGTGGTGCAGATACGCAGTATTTT. This translates into CASSLAWTSGSGADTQYF.

The chain is built from TRBV5-3 and TRBJ2-2, with D possibly matching TRBD2 (6 bases). TRBV5-3 is reported as an ORF; its role is uncertain. The V and J ends lost 8 bases and 4 bases respectively, with 24 bases between them. The CDR3 totals 17 residues. The CDR3 loop reads CARSPDVRGASTGELFF. DNA for the CDR3: TGTGCCAGGAGCCCGGACGTTCGCGGGGCAAGCACCGGGGAGCTGTTTTTT.

This clonotype was seen at least ten times. The V and J genes are TRBV7-9 and TRBJ2-7; D is possibly TRBD2 (5 bases). V dropped 5 bases and J dropped 3 bases, with 17 bases sitting between them. This CDR3 is built from 15 residues. CDR1 is SEHNR, CDR2 FQNEAQ, per germline (reference sequence). In DNA form, the CDR3 reads TGTGCCAGCAGCCCGCCTGTCGGAGGTTTCTACGAGCAGTACTTC. It codes for CASSPPVGGFYEQYF.

This clonotype occurred many times. The V call is TRBV6-5, the J call TRBJ1-2; 10 bases agree with TRBD1. This CDR3 has 15 residues. Per the germline V gene, CDR1 is MNHEY and CDR2 is SVGAGI. The junction had 5 bases not matched to a gene; V was cut back by 5 bases and J by 2 bases. The CDR3 region is CASSNRDRGNYGYTF. CDR3 in DNA: TGTGCCAGCAGTAACCGGGACAGGGGAAACTATGGCTACACCTTC.

At least ten counts were recorded for this clonotype. The CDR3 here is CAISDRAGRVQETQYF. The CDR3 nucleotides are TGTGCCATCAGTGATAGAGCGGGGAGGGTGCAAGAGACCCAGTACTTC. This chain links TRBV10-3 with TRBJ2-5; 7 bases line up with TRBD2. Trimming at V came to 3 bases and at J to 2 bases, leaving 9 bases not matched to a gene. Germline V gene lookup returns CDR1 ENHRY and CDR2 SYGVKD. The CDR3 consists of 16 residues.

A few counts support this clonotype. J is TRBJ2-1 and V is TRBV7-9; TRBD1 agrees at 7 bases. The CDR3 loop spans 16 amino acids. V gave up 6 bases and J gave up 8 bases; unmatched junction bases: 16. Germline CDR1 is SEHNR and CDR2 is FQNEAQ (reference sequence). The CDR3: CASRPSRAAQGDEQFF. Here the CDR3 DNA reads TGTGCCAGCAGACCGTCAAGGGCAGCTCAGGGGGATGAGCAGTTCTTC.

This clonotype was detected ten times or more. The rearrangement joins TRBV18 to TRBJ2-1; 8 bases line up with TRBD2. J gave up 13 bases and V 3 bases, and 5 bases lay outside the gene matches. CDR1 is KGHSH and CDR2 is LQKENI in the germline V gene. This CDR3 region has 12 residues. This CDR3 is CASSPGREVQFF. The CDR3 DNA follows: TGTGCCAGCTCACCTGGGCGGGAGGTTCAGTTCTTC.

This clonotype appeared many times. The CDR3 coding sequence is TGTGCCAGTGACGGGACAGGGAAATTCAATGAGCAGTTCTTC. It yields the protein CASDGTGKFNEQFF. The rearrangement links TRBV11-2 to TRBJ2-1; 9 bases are shared with TRBD1. After removal of 9 bases from V and 6 bases from J, the junction contained 9 bases not matched to a gene. The CDR3 is 14 amino acids. Germline V gives CDR1 SGHAT, CDR2 FQNNGV.